The T cell receptor beta chain described here comes from a study of CD4 T cells in relation to SARS-CoV-2 and coronaviruses. Across the whole study: Crossreactive spike epitopes shared across donors were mapped to their HLA restriction. General study findings and limits: No crossreactivity against non-spike viral proteins was tested here. Samples before the pandemic and after infection were not matched within any donor.

Unexposed donor CD4+ T cells date from about 2011-2019, before the COVID-19 pandemic. Naive and memory CD4+ T cells were separated from cryopreserved PBMCs. Trimming cost V 4 bases and J 1 base, with 13 bases left between them. CDR1 and CDR2 (germline): LNHDA, SQIVND (reference sequence). The CDR3 is made up of 15 amino acids. This table comes from immunoSEQ multiplex PCR, and its TCRdb copy is limited to in-frame clones, with some not included. The sample lists 65,000 or so clones, about 95% occurring once. Concerning this clone itself: The target antigen is unknown.

Sequences were obtained from naive CD4+ T cells from PBMCs. Sample subset: naive CD4+ T cells isolated by negative enrichment. The V and J genes are TRBV19 and TRBJ1-1, with D maybe TRBD1 (5 bases). The receptor's source is a human donor in good health. The chain's CDR3 is CASSSQTGGNTEAFF. The CDR3 DNA sequence: TGTGCCAGTAGTAGCCAGACGGGGGGGAACACTGAAGCTTTCTTT.